The clone carrying this TCR beta chain was seen once. What it binds is unknown. This specimen belongs to a study of T cell responses to AZD1222 COVID-19 vaccine. Regarding the study as a whole: Compared with day 0, the breadth and depth of the Spike-specific TCR repertoire rose significantly after two doses of AZD1222. Baseline testing showed seropositivity in only six AZD1222 recipients.

V gave up 5 bases and J gave up 4 bases; unmatched junction bases: 6. In germline, CDR1 is MRHNA, CDR2 SNTAGT. The CDR3 runs to 15 residues. Measured with immunoSEQ multiplex PCR; TCRdb has only the in-frame clones, and not every one. The sample yields about 100,000 clones, around 90% seen once. The sequence was collected from an adult in good health. The sequencing used peripheral blood, collected on day 0 of AZD1222 vaccination. The chain employs TRBV6-4 and TRBJ2-3, with 10 bases matching TRBD2. The DNA of the CDR3 is TGTGCCAGCAGTCATAGCGGGGGGAACCCAGATACGCAGTATTTT. Protein product: CASSHSGGNPDTQYF.